This T cell receptor (beta chain) was sequenced in a study of glioma-infiltrating T cells. Study observations and caveats: Very few CDR3 sequences were shared between tissue and blood. Non-neoplastic patients had below-expected tissue-blood divergence, while all gliomas exceeded expectation.

Amplification of TCR alpha and beta CDR3 regions from RNA used iRepertoire nested multiplex PCR. One-step reverse transcription and amplification started from approximately 100-400 ng of tissue mRNA or PBMC total RNA. TCRdb reprocessed the multiplex PCR reads with MiXCR, giving one entry per CDR3 protein. This sample has over 70,000 distinct CDR3 sequences, with 20% to 25% found just once. This clonotype was detected many times. Its antigen is unknown. Germline V gene data show CDR1 as SQVTM and CDR2 as ANQGSEA. Trimming cost V 6 bases and J 5 bases; bases outside gene matches: 13. The CDR3 loop spans 15 amino acids.

Specimen: glioma tissue, nonneoplastic brain tissue, or PBMCs (not recorded which). This rearrangement joins TRBV29-1 to TRBJ2-7, with 10 bases that match TRBD1. The TCR originated in a human donor with low-grade glioma or glioblastoma, undergoing nonglioma brain surgery, or in good health (not recorded which). CDR3 amino acids: CSVNPGQGLSHEQYF. The CDR3 DNA is TGCAGCGTGAACCCGGGACAGGGGTTGAGCCACGAGCAGTACTTC.